This paragraph covers one T cell receptor beta chain sequence. The data were obtained in a study of blood T cell repertoires in COVID-19. Across the study: Recovered Cohort 3 donors showed two negative PCRs, clearance, or symptom resolution. Spain, Italy and the United States supplied samples that represented acute and convalescent COVID-19. Sample material is recorded as cDNA or gDNA derived from T cells, B-cell-depleted T cells, or PBMCs.

How the authors handled the data: Amplification of reference gene primers was used by the study to estimate nucleated cell counts. The table came from immunoSEQ multiplex PCR; TCRdb's copy has only in-frame clones and leaves some out. V and J calls and clone size are given by that table; D and trimming were obtained from the DNA. The table includes roughly 230,000 clones, more than 75% detected once. Trimming removed 4 bases at V and 6 bases at J, with 17 bases between. The CDR3 runs to 15 residues. Looked up from germline, CDR1 is KGHDR and CDR2 is SFDVKD. This TCR came from a man aged 30 to 45 in a cohort exposed to, infected with or recovered from COVID-19 (not recorded which). Sequencing was carried out using PBMCs or T cells enriched from blood (not recorded which). The V call is TRBV24-1, the J call TRBJ1-2; D unresolved. CDR3 region: CATSDPGGSPNGYTF. For the CDR3, the DNA is TGTGCCACCAGTGACCCTGGAGGAAGTCCGAATGGCTACACCTTC.